The subject of this entry is one T cell receptor beta chain. What it recognizes is unknown. The length of the CDR3 is 12 residues. CDR1 is SGDLS and CDR2 is YYNGEE in the germline V gene. Between the trimmed V and J ends, which lost 1 base and 5 bases, there was a span of 6 bases. Before surgery, patients took at least one anti-epileptic drug. This record belongs to a study of brain T cells in children with intractable seizures. Study observations and caveats: Only CDR3 sequence similarity suggested viral specificity, without known HCMV serostatus.

The data were produced by immunoSEQ multiplex PCR, yet TCRdb's version contains in-frame clones alone and is incomplete. This sample yields some 80,000 clones, of which under 95% are seen a single time; 24% belongs to the top ten. This specimen consisted of peripheral blood, obtained at surgery. The genes are TRBV9 and TRBJ1-2; D gene uncertain. This TCR was recovered from a girl aged 2-10 years with Rasmussen encephalitis and intractable seizures. CDR3: CASSVYAYGYTF. In nucleotides, the CDR3 is TGTGCCAGCAGCGTATACGCGTATGGCTACACCTTC.